What follows are 18 T cell receptor beta chains derived from one specimen sequenced in a study of blood T cell repertoires in COVID-19. Profiled with immunoSEQ multiplex PCR; TCRdb holds only in-frame clones, not every one. The sample includes some 63,000 clones, 79% of them seen just once. Sequenced input: peripheral blood. These receptor sequences come from a human donor in a cohort sampled during active COVID-19.

This rearrangement joins TRBV30 to TRBJ1-6, with 9 positions matching TRBD1. The V gene end was trimmed by 8 bases and the J gene end by 6 bases; junction bases not matched to a gene: 5. Germline V gene data show CDR1 as GTSNPN and CDR2 as SVGIG (reference sequence). The CDR3 extends over 13 amino acids. The CDR3 region is CALQGAANSPLHF. In nucleotides, the CDR3 is TGTGCCCTACAGGGGGCGGCTAATTCACCCCTCCACTTT.

The gene calls are TRBV29-1 and TRBJ1-1, with D hard to call. The germline gives CDR1 SQVTM, CDR2 ANQGSEA. The CDR3 length is 14 residues. Trimming removed 4 bases from V and 3 bases from J, with 15 bases in between. The CDR3 region is CSVGAAGIDTEAFF. The CDR3 DNA sequence: TGCAGCGTTGGGGCGGCGGGAATAGACACTGAAGCTTTCTTT.

The rearrangement links TRBV6-1 to TRBJ1-5; D may be TRBD1 (6 bases). The CDR3 runs 13 residues. The ends were cut back, 1 base at V and 6 bases at J, with 7 bases in the middle. The germline V gene has CDR1 MNHNS and CDR2 SASEGT. The CDR3 sequence: CASSEGGRQPQHF. DNA of the CDR3: TGTGCCAGCAGTGAAGGGGGGCGTCAGCCCCAGCATTTT.

The chain joins TRBV19 to TRBJ1-2; D remains ambiguous. The V and J ends lost 7 bases and 7 bases respectively, with 16 bases between them. This CDR3 is built from 13 residues. CDR1 is LNHDA, CDR2 SQIVND, per germline (reference sequence). The CDR3 region has the DNA TGTGCCAGTACACGGGGTTTAGGAAGTGGCTACACCTTC. Protein product: CASTRGLGSGYTF. Full variable domain (rest looked up from reference TRBV19 and TRBJ1-2): DGGITQSPKYLFRKEGQNVTLSCEQNLNHDAMYWYRQDPGQGLRLIYYSQIVNDFQKGDIAEGYSVSREKKESFPLTVTSAQKNPTAFYLCASTRGLGSGYTFGSGTRLTVV.

This clone was seen a few times. The chain recombines TRBV6-2 or TRBV6-3 with TRBJ1-1; D may be TRBD1 (6 bases). The V gene lost 5 bases and the J gene lost 1 base, with 14 bases spanning the gap. The germline V gene has CDR1 MNHEY and CDR2 SVGEGT. The CDR3 contains 15 residues. In DNA, the CDR3 is TGTGCCAGCAGTAGCCTCACGACAGGGAACACTGAAGCTTTCTTT. Amino acids: CASSSLTTGNTEAFF.

The gene calls are TRBV5-1 and TRBJ2-6; 8 bases match TRBD1. Germline V gives CDR1 SGHRS, CDR2 YFSETQ. The CDR3 is made up of 18 amino acids. V was pared by 2 bases and J by 0 bases, with 7 bases of the junction left unmatched. CDR3 loop: CASSLGGTGNSGANVLTF. The CDR3 coding sequence is TGCGCCAGCAGCTTAGGAGGGACAGGAAACTCTGGGGCCAACGTCCTGACTTTC.

This chain links TRBV6-5 with TRBJ2-3; tentatively, D is TRBD1 (8 bases). The CDR3 extends over 14 amino acids. Germline V gene data show CDR1 as MNHEY and CDR2 as SVGAGI. Deletions cut 0 bases from V and 9 bases from J, with 13 bases between. CDR3 sequence reads: CASSYSLQGGTQYF. In DNA form, the CDR3 reads TGTGCCAGCAGTTACTCCCTACAGGGGGGGACGCAGTATTTT.

The gene calls are TRBV28 and TRBJ2-7; TRBD1 matches at 7 bases. The CDR3 totals 15 residues. The V segment lost 5 bases and the J segment 6 bases; nucleotides outside the gene matches: 13. The germline V gene encodes CDR1 MDHEN and CDR2 SYDVKM. The CDR3 DNA is TGTGCCAGCAGTGCGGAGACAGGGCGGCGCGGCGAGCAGTACTTC. Its translation is CASSAETGRRGEQYF. Variable domain in full (rest from reference TRBV28 and TRBJ2-7): DVKVTQSSRYLVKRTGEKVFLECVQDMDHENMFWYRQDPGLGLRLIYFSYDVKMKEKGDIPEGYSVSREKKERFSLILESASTNQTSMYLCASSAETGRRGEQYFGPGTRLTVT.

The chain has TRBV4-1 and TRBJ1-2; a weak D match, TRBD1 (5 bases). Germline V gene data show CDR1 as MGHRA and CDR2 as YSYEKL. CDR3 length equals 16 residues. V was trimmed by 0 bases and J by 2 bases, leaving 13 bases between them. The CDR3 DNA follows: TGCGCCAGCAGCCAAGATCTTGGTAAGGGGAACTATGGCTACACCTTC. It is translated as CASSQDLGKGNYGYTF.

The CDR3 loop reads CASSEGQAGNSPLHF. As DNA, the CDR3 is TGCGCCAGCAGCGAAGGACAGGCTGGAAATTCACCCCTCCACTTT. The chain links TRBV5-1 to TRBJ1-6; 7 nucleotides match TRBD1. Germline CDR1 SGHRS, CDR2 YFSETQ. J gave up 7 bases and V 4 bases, and 8 bases lay outside the gene matches. The CDR3 contains 15 residues.

The chain is built from TRBV5-8 and TRBJ1-6; tentatively, D is TRBD1 (5 bases). V gave up 2 bases and J gave up 10 bases, with 10 bases separating them. CDR1 and CDR2 (germline): SGHTS, YDEGEE. The CDR3 consists of 13 residues. CDR3 sequence reads: CASSLRGGSPLHF. The CDR3 DNA follows: TGTGCCAGCAGCTTAAGGGGAGGATCACCCCTCCACTTT.

This clone was observed a single time. This chain connects TRBV11-3 to TRBJ1-1; unclear D gene. Germline loops: CDR1 SGHNT, CDR2 YENEEA. The CDR3 is 12 residues long. V lost 1 base and J lost 4, with 4 bases in between. Written as DNA, the CDR3 is TGTGCCAGCAGCTTAGGTATCACTGAAGCTTTCTTT. Its translation is CASSLGITEAFF.

The rearrangement links TRBV23-1 to TRBJ1-2; D uncertain. TRBV23-1 is treated as an ORF (open reading frame) with a function not yet certain. Trimming pared 8 bases from V and 12 bases from J, leaving 10 bases between. CDR3 length: 9 amino acids. The CDR3 protein is CASGFRDTF. In DNA form, the CDR3 reads TGCGCCAGCGGCTTCCGGGACACCTTC.

The CDR3, as DNA: TGTGCCAGCAGCCGGACCGGGACTCCGGGCGATGAGCAGTTCTTC. Its translation: CASSRTGTPGDEQFF. This rearrangement joins TRBV7-9 to TRBJ2-1, with D possibly matching TRBD2 (6 bases). V lost 5 bases to trimming and J lost 8 bases, with 19 bases between them. The CDR3 contains 15 residues. CDR1 and CDR2 (germline): SEHNR, FQNEAQ (reference sequence).

The chain has TRBV2 and TRBJ2-7, with 9 bases matching TRBD2. The CDR3 is 17 residues long. The germline CDR1 and CDR2 sequences are SNHLY and FYNNEI. V shed 8 bases and J 0 bases; nucleotides not matched to a gene: 14. CDR3 nucleotide sequence: TGTGCCAGCGGACCATCACTAGCGGGCTTTCCCTCCTACGAGCAGTACTTC. This codes for CASGPSLAGFPSYEQYF.

This rearrangement joins TRBV4-1 to TRBJ1-5; possible D gene TRBD1, 5 bases. V was pared by 4 bases and J by 4 bases, with 14 bases between. This CDR3 region has 15 residues. CDR1 is MGHRA, CDR2 YSYEKL, per germline. The CDR3 bases are TGCGCCAGCAGCCTAGCAGGGATTGTAAATCAGCCCCAGCATTTT. It specifies CASSLAGIVNQPQHF.

This clone was picked up one time. The chain is built from TRBV6-1 and TRBJ2-7, with 11 nucleotides matching TRBD2. The CDR3 consists of 16 residues. Unmatched junction bases numbered 9, after V lost 4 bases and J lost 4 bases. Germline V gene data show CDR1 as MNHNS and CDR2 as SASEGT. In DNA form, the CDR3 reads TGTGCCAGCAGTGGGGTTAGCGGGAGGGCCTATTACGAGCAGTACTTC. This translates into CASSGVSGRAYYEQYF.

V usage is TRBV5-1 and J usage is TRBJ1-2; 12 nucleotides agree with TRBD1. This CDR3 contains 16 residues. Germline CDR1 SGHRS, CDR2 YFSETQ. With V trimmed by 4 bases and J by 8 bases, 12 bases remained unmatched. The CDR3 loop reads CASSPHRDRGRGGYTF. DNA of the CDR3: TGCGCCAGCAGCCCACACCGGGACAGGGGGCGCGGGGGCTACACCTTC.